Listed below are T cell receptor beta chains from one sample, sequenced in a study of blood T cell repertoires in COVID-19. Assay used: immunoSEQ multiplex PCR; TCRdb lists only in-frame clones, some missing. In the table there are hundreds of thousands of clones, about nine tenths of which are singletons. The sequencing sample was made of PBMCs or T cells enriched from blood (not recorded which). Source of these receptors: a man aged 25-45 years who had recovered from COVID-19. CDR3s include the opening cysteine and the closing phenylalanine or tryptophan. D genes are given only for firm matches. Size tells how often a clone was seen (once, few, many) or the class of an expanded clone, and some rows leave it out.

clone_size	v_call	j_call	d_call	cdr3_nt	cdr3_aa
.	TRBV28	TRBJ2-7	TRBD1	TGTGCCAGCAGTCAGACAGGGACCTACGAGCAGTACTTC	CASSQTGTYEQYF
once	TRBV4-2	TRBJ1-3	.	TGTGCCAGCAGCCAAGTAGCTCGGAGCCCTGGAAACACCATATATTTT	CASSQVARSPGNTIYF
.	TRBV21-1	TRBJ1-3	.	TGTGCCAGCAGCAAAAGGCAGGGGGGCGGAAACACCATATATTTT	CASSKRQGGGNTIYF
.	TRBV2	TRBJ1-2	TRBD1	TGTGCCAGCAGTGCCATCCTCGCGGCAGGGGGCGTGGGCGGCTACACCTTC	CASSAILAAGGVGGYTF
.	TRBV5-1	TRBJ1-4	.	TGCGCCAGCAGCCCGTTCCGGGACTCCGGGTCAGGAGAAAAACTGTTTTTT	CASSPFRDSGSGEKLFF
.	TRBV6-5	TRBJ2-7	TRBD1	TGTGCCAGCGATCGGACAGGGCTTTACGAGCAGTACTTC	CASDRTGLYEQYF
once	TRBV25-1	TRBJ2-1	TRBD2	TGTGCCAGCAGTGAATATAGCGGGATAGCCAATGAGCAGTTCTTC	CASSEYSGIANEQFF
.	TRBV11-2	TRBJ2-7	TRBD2	TGTGCCAGCAGCTATTCCGGGACTAGCGGCTACGAGCAGTACTTC	CASSYSGTSGYEQYF
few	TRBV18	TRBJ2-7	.	TGTGCCAGCTCACCCCCGGGATCGCAACGGACCGAGCAGTACTTC	CASSPPGSQRTEQYF
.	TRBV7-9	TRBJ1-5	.	TGTGCCAGCAGCTCGAGAAATCAGCCCCAGCATTTT	CASSSRNQPQHF
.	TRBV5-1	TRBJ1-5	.	TGCGCCAGCAGCTTGGGTGACAGTAGCAATCAGCCCCAGCATTTT	CASSLGDSSNQPQHF
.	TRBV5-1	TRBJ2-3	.	TGCGCCAGCAGCGAGTCTGCGGATACGCAGTATTTT	CASSESADTQYF
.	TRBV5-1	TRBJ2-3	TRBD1	TGCGCCAGCAGCGGGGGGACAGGGGGCTTCACAGATACGCAGTATTTT	CASSGGTGGFTDTQYF
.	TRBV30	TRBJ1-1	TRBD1	TGTGCCTGGAGTGCGACAGGGAGTAGGAGCGCTGAAGCTTTCTTT	CAWSATGSRSAEAFF
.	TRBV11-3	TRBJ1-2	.	TGTGCCAGCAGCCGCCCAGGGGCCAGTAACTATGGCTACACCTTC	CASSRPGASNYGYTF
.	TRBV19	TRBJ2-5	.	TGTGCCAGTACCCCCGGGTGGGAGCCCCAAGAGACCCAGTACTTC	CASTPGWEPQETQYF
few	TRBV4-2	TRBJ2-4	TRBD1	TGTGCCAGCAGCCAAGAAGGGTCGGGACAGAGTTTAAACATTCAGTACTTC	CASSQEGSGQSLNIQYF